The 22 T cell receptor beta chains presented below share a single source sample, sequenced in a study of T cell repertoires in cytomegalovirus infection (dated 2019 in TCRdb). What this sample's treatment or condition label stands for: in vitro stimulation with specific CMV peptide epitopes to enrich CMV-specific T cells. The reads were generated on an Illumina HiSeq 1500. TCRdb passed the public sequencing reads through fastp at Q25 and MiXCR, retaining productive beta sequences. Each entry is one CDR3 protein sequence, shown with its most common DNA and genes. The sample table holds some 350,000 distinct CDR3 sequences, of which just under 30% were seen once. Of the sample, around 18% falls within the top ten clones. For these receptors, no antigen is known. Source: cultured PBMCs, taken from culture after CMV antigen stimulation. These TCRs come from a human donor in good health (CMV status not recorded). Some clones in this sample may be carry-over from other donors' samples.

The chain combines TRBV6-4 with TRBJ2-1; D may be TRBD2 (6 bases). Trimming shortened V by 2 bases and J by 5 bases, and 10 bases separated the two germline ends. This CDR3 is 14 amino acids long. Germline V gene lookup returns CDR1 MRHNA and CDR2 SNTAGT. The CDR3 reads CASSDTEGDNEQFF. The CDR3 region has the DNA TGTGCCAGCAGTGACACGGAGGGTGACAATGAGCAGTTCTTC.

This clonotype was seen at least ten times. The CDR3 reads CATTVGQLNEKLFF. CDR3 nucleotide sequence: TGTGCCACCACCGTGGGACAGCTTAATGAAAAACTGTTTTTT. The chain is built from TRBV6-1 and TRBJ1-4; 7 nucleotides align to TRBD1. The CDR3 runs 14 residues. Germline V gene lookup returns CDR1 MNHNS and CDR2 SASEGT. V dropped 10 bases and J dropped 4; count of bases not matched to a gene: 9.

In this sample, this clonotype turned up many times. This sequence joins TRBV11-3 and TRBJ2-1, with a possible D match to TRBD2 (5 bases). The V end was cut by 0 bases, the J end by 1 base, with 10 bases between. CDR1 and CDR2 from the germline V gene are SGHNT and YENEEA. This CDR3 has 16 residues. In DNA, the CDR3 is TGTGCCAGCAGCTTAGAGGGGAGTATATCCTACAATGAGCAGTTCTTC. This translates into CASSLEGSISYNEQFF.

The V and J genes are TRBV5-1 and TRBJ1-2; perhaps TRBD1 as D (5 bases). Looked up from germline, CDR1 is SGHRS and CDR2 is YFSETQ. The CDR3 has 16 amino acids. Trimming removed 5 bases at V and 4 bases at J, with 21 bases between. The CDR3 loop is CASSLLSGTKGYGYTF. CDR3 coding DNA: TGCGCCAGCAGTCTCCTCTCCGGGACGAAAGGCTATGGCTACACCTTC. The full variable domain, in which reference TRBV5-1 and TRBJ1-2 provide the parts outside the CDR3, is KAGVTQTPRYLIKTRGQQVTLSCSPISGHRSVSWYQQTPGQGLQFLFEYFSETQRNKGNFPGRFSGRQFSNSRSEMNVSTLELGDSALYLCASSLLSGTKGYGYTFGSGTRLTVV.

This clonotype occurred a few times. The V call is TRBV11-2, the J call TRBJ2-7; 7 nucleotides agree with TRBD2. The ends lost 1 base at V and 0 bases at J; junction bases unmatched: 3. The germline CDR1 and CDR2 sequences are SGHAT and FQNNGV. This CDR3 region has 15 residues. The CDR3 coding sequence is TGTGCCAGCAGCTTAGTAAGCGGGGCCTCCTACGAGCAGTACTTC. Its translation is CASSLVSGASYEQYF.

The table lists this clonotype with a few counts. The rearrangement links TRBV11-2 to TRBJ2-5, with TRBD1 matching 7 bases. V trimming: 4 bases; J trimming: 6 bases; junction bases outside the gene matches: 14. Germline assignment: CDR1 SGHAT and CDR2 FQNNGV. The CDR3 covers 16 residues. The DNA for the CDR3 is TGTGCCAGCAGCTCCCCGAGCCACAGGGGCGGAAAGACCCAGTACTTC. Translation gives CASSSPSHRGGKTQYF.

This clonotype was detected only a few times. This sequence joins TRBV7-9 and TRBJ2-1, with TRBD2 identical over 8 bases. Germline trimming cut 5 bases from V and 8 bases from J; bases unmatched to any gene: 11. This CDR3 is built from 15 residues. CDR1 and CDR2 from the germline V gene are SEHNR and FQNEAQ (reference sequence). The CDR3, as DNA: TGTGCCAGCAGCCTCGGACTAGCCTGGGTGGATGAGCAGTTCTTC. This codes for CASSLGLAWVDEQFF.

In its sample, this clonotype was seen many times. V usage is TRBV11-2 and J usage is TRBJ2-6, with D uncertain. This CDR3 comprises 19 residues. The V end was cut by 5 bases, the J end by 0 bases, with 20 bases between. CDR1 SGHAT and CDR2 FQNNGV come from the germline V gene. The CDR3 DNA sequence: TGTGCCAGCAGCCCCTACCCAGGTCCTACCCCCTCTGGGGCCAACGTCCTGACTTTC. The encoded protein is CASSPYPGPTPSGANVLTF. Using reference TRBV11-2 and TRBJ2-6 for the parts outside the CDR3, the full variable domain is EAGVAQSPRYKIIEKRQSVAFWCNPISGHATLYWYQQILGQGPKLLIQFQNNGVVDDSQLPKDRFSAERLKGVDSTLKIQPAKLEDSAVYLCASSPYPGPTPSGANVLTFGAGSRLTVL.

The J gene is TRBJ2-3, the V gene TRBV11-1, with D possibly being TRBD2 (6 bases). V was trimmed by 0 bases and J by 1 base, leaving 8 bases between them. From germline, CDR1 is SGHAT and CDR2 FQDESV (reference sequence). The CDR3 runs 15 residues. The CDR3 loop reads CASSLAPSGTDTQYF. The CDR3 DNA is TGTGCCAGCAGCTTAGCCCCTAGCGGCACAGATACGCAGTATTTT.

This clonotype occurred a few times. The rearrangement uses TRBV6-5 and TRBJ1-1; weak D call: TRBD1 (5 bases). The CDR3 length is 16 residues. The ends were cut back, 0 bases at V and 8 bases at J, with 19 bases in the middle. Germline V gives CDR1 MNHEY, CDR2 SVGAGI. The DNA for the CDR3 is TGTGCCAGCAGTTACTCGGGGGAGGGCAGAGCCTCAGAAGCTTTCTTT. This codes for CASSYSGEGRASEAFF.

This clonotype showed up just a few times. The chain employs TRBV3-1 and TRBJ1-2, with D uncertain. The CDR3 is made up of 12 amino acids. Germline V gene data show CDR1 as LGHDT and CDR2 as YNNKEL (reference sequence). V was pared by 4 bases and J by 8 bases, with 11 bases between. As DNA, the CDR3 is TGTGCCAGCAGCCTTTTGAGTGACGGCTACACCTTC. Amino acid sequence: CASSLLSDGYTF.

This clonotype has only a few counts. The chain employs TRBV7-9 and TRBJ1-1, with D unclear. Trimming cost V 0 bases and J 6 bases, with 5 bases left between them. Germline CDR1 reads SEHNR; CDR2 reads FQNEAQ (reference sequence). The CDR3 is 12 residues long. The CDR3 loop is CASSLAGPEAFF. CDR3 bases: TGTGCCAGCAGCTTAGCAGGGCCTGAAGCTTTCTTT.

CDR3 amino acids: CASSTSGSTFYEQYF. The CDR3 region has the DNA TGTGCCAGCAGCACCTCTGGCTCAACCTTCTACGAGCAGTACTTC. The chain employs TRBV12-3 or TRBV12-4 and TRBJ2-7; D remains unclear. Trimming took 6 bases from V and 3 from J, leaving 18 bases between them. The CDR3 length is 15 residues.

The chain uses TRBV6-5 and TRBJ1-2; 9 nucleotides match TRBD1. V gave up 2 bases and J gave up 2 bases; unmatched junction bases: 3. The germline CDR1 and CDR2 sequences are MNHEY and SVGAGI. The length of the CDR3 is 15 residues. CDR3 sequence reads: CASSYEGQGNYGYTF. DNA for the CDR3: TGTGCCAGCAGTTACGAGGGACAGGGAAACTATGGCTACACCTTC.

In this sample, this clonotype turned up many times. The chain links TRBV7-3 to TRBJ2-3, with TRBD2 as a possible D gene (6 bases). The V and J ends lost 3 bases and 5 bases respectively, with 12 bases between them. This CDR3 region has 14 residues. Germline-derived CDR1 and CDR2 are SGHTA and FQGTGA. This chain's CDR3 is CASSLSTRGDTQYF. Here the CDR3 DNA reads TGTGCCAGCAGCTTGTCGACGCGGGGAGATACGCAGTATTTT.

This chain links TRBV11-2 with TRBJ2-4; D gene ambiguous. CDR3 length: 16 residues. V shed 6 bases and J shed 1 base, with 16 bases lying between them. Germline V CDR1 and CDR2: SGHAT, FQNNGV. As DNA, the CDR3 is TGTGCCAGCAGATCTCCAAAGGCTCCTGCCAAAAACATTCAGTACTTC. Encoded protein: CASRSPKAPAKNIQYF.

This clonotype was recorded at least ten times. This chain uses TRBV5-1 with TRBJ1-2; TRBD1 is a possible D gene (5 bases). Germline V gene sequence: CDR1 SGHRS, CDR2 YFSETQ. V lost 0 bases and J 0 bases, leaving 9 bases between the germline ends. The CDR3 has 15 residues. The CDR3 loop reads CASSLGDLTNYGYTF. As DNA, the CDR3 is TGCGCCAGCAGCTTGGGGGACCTTACTAACTATGGCTACACCTTC. The full variable domain, with the rest looked up from reference TRBV5-1 and TRBJ1-2, is KAGVTQTPRYLIKTRGQQVTLSCSPISGHRSVSWYQQTPGQGLQFLFEYFSETQRNKGNFPGRFSGRQFSNSRSEMNVSTLELGDSALYLCASSLGDLTNYGYTFGSGTRLTVV.

This clonotype has more than one count but fewer than ten. This sequence joins TRBV25-1 and TRBJ2-7; D remains ambiguous. This CDR3 is built from 15 residues. Trimming took 6 bases from V and 0 from J, leaving 15 bases between them. Germline V gene lookup returns CDR1 MGHDK and CDR2 SYGVNS. Here the CDR3 reads CASSQTGISSYEQYF. The CDR3 bases are TGTGCCAGCAGCCAGACTGGGATCAGCTCCTACGAGCAGTACTTC.

This chain connects TRBV20-1 to TRBJ1-1, with 9 bases matching TRBD1. The junction had 2 bases not matched to a gene; V was cut back by 6 bases and J by 3 bases. The germline V gene encodes CDR1 DFQATT and CDR2 SNEGSKA (reference sequence). The CDR3 totals 12 residues. CDR3 nucleotides: TGCAGTGCAACAGGGGGCGACACTGAAGCTTTCTTT. It yields the protein CSATGGDTEAFF.

This clonotype came up a few times. The chain has TRBV6-1 and TRBJ2-1; TRBD2 matches at 9 bases. The germline gives CDR1 MNHNS, CDR2 SASEGT. With 4 bases clipped from V and 4 bases from J, the junction kept 11 bases outside the gene matches. The CDR3 runs to 17 residues. The CDR3 DNA reads TGTGCCAGCAGTGGCCCTCTTGCGGGAGGGATATACAATGAGCAGTTCTTC. Encoded protein: CASSGPLAGGIYNEQFF.

This clonotype has only one observation. This rearrangement joins TRBV4-1 to TRBJ2-5; D gene unclear. CDR1 and CDR2 from the germline V gene are MGHRA and YSYEKL. The V gene lost 4 bases and the J gene lost 2 bases, with 14 bases spanning the gap. CDR3 length: 15 amino acids. The CDR3 nucleotides are TGCGCCAGCAGCCGAAGCCCGGCTAGGCAAGAGACCCAGTACTTC. Protein: CASSRSPARQETQYF.

This clonotype has a handful of counts. In DNA, the CDR3 is TGTGCCAGCAGTTATGGGGCCCATCTCAGCACAGATACGCAGTATTTT. Protein sequence: CASSYGAHLSTDTQYF. The chain employs TRBV6-6 and TRBJ2-3, with a possible D match to TRBD1 (5 bases). V lost 3 bases to trimming and J lost 0 bases, with 13 bases between them. Germline-derived CDR1 and CDR2 are MNHNY and SVGAGI (reference sequence). This CDR3 is built from 16 residues.